These T cell receptor beta chains were read from a single sample in a study of blood T cell repertoires in COVID-19. TCRdb's copy holds only in-frame clones and misses some; the assay was immunoSEQ multiplex PCR. This sample has about 300,000 clones, with around 89% found just once. Sequenced input: peripheral blood. Receptors were obtained from a man aged 35 to 55 with acute or convalescent COVID-19. CDR3s include the opening cysteine and the closing phenylalanine or tryptophan. The D gene is left open where the match is weak. Not all rows give a size; the values are once, few, many and, for expanded clones, a class.

TGTGCCAGCAGCGTTGGACAGGGGGATTCACCCCTCCACTTT	CASSVGQGDSPLHF	TRBD1	-	TRBJ1-6	TRBV9
TGTGCCAGCAGCCCGGGACAGGGGACCTATGGCTACACCTTC	CASSPGQGTYGYTF	TRBD1	-	TRBJ1-2	TRBV11-2
TGTGCCATCAGTGATTTAGGGGGCGGGGAAAAACTGTTTTTT	CAISDLGGGEKLFF	TRBD1	-	TRBJ1-4	TRBV10-3
TGCGCCAGCAGCCCCAACGTGGGGGCGGTTGACATTCAGTACTTC	CASSPNVGAVDIQYF	-	-	TRBJ2-4	TRBV5-1
TGCAGTCAGGAAGAGCAGTACTTC	CSQEEQYF	-	-	TRBJ2-7	TRBV29-1
TGTGCCAGCAGCTTTTCGTCACAGTTGCGGGGACTTGAAGCTTTCTTT	CASSFSSQLRGLEAFF	-	-	TRBJ1-1	TRBV7-8
TGTGCCAGCAGCCCTCGGTTTGGACAGGGAAGCACTGAAGCTTTCTTT	CASSPRFGQGSTEAFF	TRBD1	-	TRBJ1-1	TRBV9
TGTGCCAGCAGTGAAACTAGGGCGTCTGGCAATCAGCCCCAGCATTTT	CASSETRASGNQPQHF	-	-	TRBJ1-5	TRBV6-1
TGTGCCAGCAGTCCCGTGGGGGGGAGCTCCTACAATGAGCAGTTCTTC	CASSPVGGSSYNEQFF	TRBD2	once	TRBJ2-1	TRBV6-4
TGTGCCAGCAGTTACCCCCGGGACAGGCCTAAGGATACGCAGTATTTT	CASSYPRDRPKDTQYF	TRBD1	-	TRBJ2-3	TRBV6-2/TRBV6-3
TGTGCCAGCAGCGTAGTGGGGGGGCCCTACAATGAGCAGTTCTTC	CASSVVGGPYNEQFF	-	-	TRBJ2-1	TRBV9
TGCGCCAGCAGCATGGGGACAGGAGAGGGTGAAGCTTTCTTT	CASSMGTGEGEAFF	TRBD1	-	TRBJ1-1	TRBV5-1
TGTGCCAGTAGACTGGGGAGGGTTGAAGCTTTCTTT	CASRLGRVEAFF	-	once	TRBJ1-1	TRBV12-3/TRBV12-4
TGTGCCAGCAGCCCCCTACAGGGATCGGTGCAGTCCTACAATGAGCAGTTCTTC	CASSPLQGSVQSYNEQFF	-	-	TRBJ2-1	TRBV4-2
TGCGCCAGCAGCCAGACAGCAAACAATGAAAAACTGTTTTTT	CASSQTANNEKLFF	-	once	TRBJ1-4	TRBV5-1
TGTGCCAGCAGCCCGGCTTCTTTTTGGGGACAGAAAACCGGGGAGCTGTTTTTT	CASSPASFWGQKTGELFF	TRBD1	-	TRBJ2-2	TRBV5-6
TGTGCCATCAGTGAGTCCGGTTATAATTCACCCCTCCACTTT	CAISESGYNSPLHF	-	-	TRBJ1-6	TRBV10-3
TGTGCCAGCAGTGTATTAAGCGGCTCCTACAATGAGCAGTTCTTC	CASSVLSGSYNEQFF	-	-	TRBJ2-1	TRBV6-4
TGCGCCAGCAGCTTGTCAGGTCCAGGTTACGAGCAGTACTTC	CASSLSGPGYEQYF	-	few	TRBJ2-7	TRBV5-1
TGTGCCAGCAGCGGGGACAGGGGAAGTGGTAACTATGGCTACACCTTC	CASSGDRGSGNYGYTF	TRBD1	-	TRBJ1-2	TRBV9
TGTGCCAGCAGTTACACCCAGGGGTATGGCTACACCTTC	CASSYTQGYGYTF	-	-	TRBJ1-2	TRBV6-5
TGTGCCAGCAGCACCCAACTAGCGGGGGGAGATGAGCAGTTCTTC	CASSTQLAGGDEQFF	TRBD2	-	TRBJ2-1	TRBV7-2
TGTGCCAGCAGTGACAGGGGGCAAATAGATACGCAGTATTTT	CASSDRGQIDTQYF	TRBD1	-	TRBJ2-3	TRBV6-1
TGTGCCAGCAGCCTTCAGACAGGGGCCTACGAGCAGTACTTC	CASSLQTGAYEQYF	TRBD1	once	TRBJ2-7	TRBV14
TGTGCCAGCAGCTTAGCTCAGGGGGCATCCTACGAGCAGTACTTC	CASSLAQGASYEQYF	TRBD1	-	TRBJ2-7	TRBV11-2
TGTGCCAGCAGTCATGAAGAGACCCAGTACTTC	CASSHEETQYF	-	-	TRBJ2-5	TRBV6-5
TGTGCCAGCAGGTTTGGGACAGGGTATAGCAATCAGCCCCAGCATTTT	CASRFGTGYSNQPQHF	TRBD1	-	TRBJ1-5	TRBV2
TGTGCCAGCGGACTCTTTGGGGCAGGGGCCACCTACGAGCAGTACTTC	CASGLFGAGATYEQYF	-	-	TRBJ2-7	TRBV27
TGTGCCAGCAGCTCCGGGACAGCCGCTAACTATGGCTACACCTTC	CASSSGTAANYGYTF	TRBD1	-	TRBJ1-2	TRBV9
TGTGCCAGCAGCTTAGGACCAGGGAGCAATCAGCCCCAGCATTTT	CASSLGPGSNQPQHF	-	-	TRBJ1-5	TRBV7-2
TGTGCCAGCACCCTCACAGGGGGGTATGGCTACACCTTC	CASTLTGGYGYTF	TRBD1	-	TRBJ1-2	TRBV12-3/TRBV12-4
TGTGCCAGCAGCCCTACAGGGAATGGCAATCAGCCCCAGCATTTT	CASSPTGNGNQPQHF	-	-	TRBJ1-5	TRBV27
TGCGCCAGCAGCTGGGGGCAGAACACAGATACGCAGTATTTT	CASSWGQNTDTQYF	-	-	TRBJ2-3	TRBV5-1
TGTGCCAGCAGCAGGGACACAGGCTCCTATAATTCACCCCTCCACTTT	CASSRDTGSYNSPLHF	-	once	TRBJ1-6	TRBV27
TGTGCCAGCAGTGAAGGGGTGTATAGCGGGGGCTCCTACGAGCAGTACTTC	CASSEGVYSGGSYEQYF	TRBD2	-	TRBJ2-7	TRBV6-1
TGTGCCAGCAGTGACCCAGGACAGGCCTTATCCTACGAGCAGTACTTC	CASSDPGQALSYEQYF	TRBD1	few	TRBJ2-7	TRBV28
TGTGCCAGCAGAGCACTCTTTTACACTGAAGCTTTCTTT	CASRALFYTEAFF	-	-	TRBJ1-1	TRBV6-5
TGTGCCAGTAGTATGGTCGGCAGGGGACGGAACACTGAAGCTTTCTTT	CASSMVGRGRNTEAFF	-	-	TRBJ1-1	TRBV19
TGTGCCACCAGTGATTCGTACAGGGGCGCTTGGTCCTACAATGAGCAGTTCTTC	CATSDSYRGAWSYNEQFF	TRBD1	-	TRBJ2-1	TRBV24-1
TGTGCCAGCCCAGCAAGCAGGGGGACGAAAGCTTTCTTT	CASPASRGTKAFF	TRBD1	few	TRBJ1-1	TRBV6-5
TGTGCCTGGAGTGCAGACAGGGGAGCCGGAAACACCATATATTTT	CAWSADRGAGNTIYF	TRBD1	-	TRBJ1-3	TRBV30
TGTGCCAGCAGCCATAACACGGGGGGGCGTCAGTTCTTC	CASSHNTGGRQFF	TRBD2	-	TRBJ2-1	TRBV3-1/TRBV3-2
TGTGCCAGCAGTGAAGAATTGTCCTCCCCTGGCTACACCTTC	CASSEELSSPGYTF	-	-	TRBJ1-2	TRBV2
TGTGCCAGCGGTGAGGTGGCCCCTCAGCCCCAGCATTTT	CASGEVAPQPQHF	-	-	TRBJ1-5	TRBV6-6
TGTGCCAGTAGTATAACCAGGGCCGACACTGTATATGGCTACACCTTC	CASSITRADTVYGYTF	-	-	TRBJ1-2	TRBV19
TGTGCCAGCAGCCAAGGACAGGACCTTAGGCCCCAGCATTTT	CASSQGQDLRPQHF	-	-	TRBJ1-5	TRBV3-1/TRBV3-2
TGTGCCAGCAGTGAGGGGAGGGGAACGGCCCAGCATTTT	CASSEGRGTAQHF	-	-	TRBJ1-5	TRBV6-4
TGTGCCAGCAGGAGGACTAGTTGGTACGAGCAGTACTTC	CASRRTSWYEQYF	TRBD2	-	TRBJ2-7	TRBV2
TGTGCCAGCAGTTCGACTTGGGTGGGCATTCAGTACTTC	CASSSTWVGIQYF	-	-	TRBJ2-4	TRBV6-1
TGTGCCAGCAGTCCCCACCGACAGGGATTCCCCCTTAATTCACCCCTCCACTTT	CASSPHRQGFPLNSPLHF	TRBD1	-	TRBJ1-6	TRBV27
TGTGCCAGCAGCCCGAGTAGGGGCACTGAAGCTTTCTTT	CASSPSRGTEAFF	-	-	TRBJ1-1	TRBV7-2
TGTGCCAGTAAACAGGAGCTCCCCTACGAGCAGTACTTC	CASKQELPYEQYF	-	-	TRBJ2-7	TRBV2
TGCGCCAGCAGCCAAATCGACAGGGTGGAAGGCGAGCAGTTCTTC	CASSQIDRVEGEQFF	TRBD1	-	TRBJ2-1	TRBV4-1
TGTGCCAGTAGTATATTGCCCGGCACTGAAGCTTTCTTT	CASSILPGTEAFF	-	-	TRBJ1-1	TRBV19
TGTGCCAGCTCACGGGGTACCTCGGGGACTGAAGCTTTCTTT	CASSRGTSGTEAFF	-	-	TRBJ1-1	TRBV18
TGTGCCAGTAGCTCCCCCGACACAGGGTATGAAAAACTGTTTTTT	CASSSPDTGYEKLFF	-	-	TRBJ1-4	TRBV19
TGTGCCAGCAGCGCCGGGACAGCCTACGAGCAGTACTTC	CASSAGTAYEQYF	TRBD1	once	TRBJ2-7	TRBV5-4
TGTGCCTGGGTAGCGGGGGGGCGGACCGGGGAGCTGTTTTTT	CAWVAGGRTGELFF	TRBD2	once	TRBJ2-2	TRBV30